These 28 T cell receptor beta chains were all obtained from the same sample, sequenced in a study of T cells in Graves' hyperthyroidism and ophthalmopathy. From RNA transcripts, TCR beta CDR3 regions were amplified. When the TCR CDR3 underwent first-round RT-PCR, the HTBI primer set was used. TCRdb re-derived calls from the multiplex PCR reads in MiXCR, one entry per CDR3 protein. The sample carries fewer than 550,000 distinct CDR3 sequences, around a sixth recorded once. Sequenced input: blood. All receptors derive from a woman aged 18-35 years with Graves' hyperthyroidism.

This clonotype has at least ten counts. The CDR3 bases are TGTGCCAGCAGCCCTAGTCCTAGCGTTGAGCAGTTCTTC. Translation: CASSPSPSVEQFF. V is TRBV13 and J is TRBJ2-1; possible D gene TRBD2, 6 bases. Trimming cost V 5 bases and J 9 bases, with 14 bases left between them. The germline gives CDR1 PRHDT, CDR2 FYEKMQ (reference sequence). The CDR3 has 13 amino acids. The whole variable domain, remainder taken from reference TRBV13 and TRBJ2-1, is AAGVIQSPRHLIKEKRETATLKCYPIPRHDTVYWYQQGPGQDPQFLISFYEKMQSDKGSIPDRFSAQQFSDYHSELNMSSLELGDSALYFCASSPSPSVEQFFGPGTRLTVL.

This clonotype showed up just a few times. The chain carries TRBV27 and TRBJ2-2; 14 bases agree with TRBD2. The germline gives CDR1 MNHEY, CDR2 SMNVEV (reference sequence). This CDR3 is built from 19 residues. V was clipped by 4 bases and J by 3 bases; unmatched bases: 10. The CDR3 DNA follows: TGTGCCAGCAGTTCGCGCTTCCCGGGACTAGCGGGGGACACCGGGGAGCTGTTTTTT. It encodes CASSSRFPGLAGDTGELFF.

This clonotype occurred many times. The rearrangement joins TRBV11-2 to TRBJ2-3; TRBD2 agrees at 10 bases. The V gene's germline CDR1 is SGHAT and CDR2 FQNNGV. The CDR3 covers 17 residues. J was trimmed by 5 bases and V by 3 bases; bases with no gene match: 11. CDR3 loop: CASSFFRAGGQKDTQYF. The CDR3 nucleotides are TGTGCCAGCAGCTTCTTCCGAGCGGGAGGGCAGAAAGATACGCAGTATTTT.

V gene TRBV11-1 combines with J gene TRBJ2-5; no firm D call. CDR3 length equals 13 residues. Germline lookup yields CDR1 SGHAT and CDR2 FQDESV (reference sequence). V was clipped by 0 bases and J by 4 bases, with 6 bases between them. DNA of the CDR3: TGTGCCAGCAGCTTAGCGATAAGAGAGACCCAGTACTTC. Amino acid sequence: CASSLAIRETQYF.

This rearrangement joins TRBV18 to TRBJ2-2, with 9 bases fitting TRBD1. The CDR3 spans 16 residues. J was trimmed by 2 bases and V by 3 bases; bases with no gene match: 4. Germline V CDR1 and CDR2: KGHSH, LQKENI. This CDR3 reads CASSPPGQGNTGELFF. CDR3 sequence (DNA): TGTGCCAGCTCACCCCCGGGACAGGGCAACACCGGGGAGCTGTTTTTT.

The V and J genes are TRBV7-9 and TRBJ2-5; D is uncertain. Deletions cut 1 base from V and 3 bases from J, with 15 bases between. Germline V gene lookup returns CDR1 SEHNR and CDR2 FQNEAQ (reference sequence). This CDR3 has 16 residues. CDR3 coding DNA: TGTGCCAGCAGCTTAGTACGGGCAGCGAGAAAAGAGACCCAGTACTTC. Residues: CASSLVRAARKETQYF. Full variable domain (remainder filled in from reference TRBV7-9 and TRBJ2-5): DTGVSQNPRHKITKRGQNVTFRCDPISEHNRLYWYRQTLGQGPEFLTYFQNEAQLEKSRLLSDRFSAERPKGSFSTLEIQRTEQGDSAMYLCASSLVRAARKETQYFGPGTRLLVL.

A few counts support this clonotype. This chain connects TRBV19 to TRBJ2-1; no firm D call. Germline V gene lookup returns CDR1 LNHDA and CDR2 SQIVND (reference sequence). This CDR3 contains 15 residues. Trimming removed 5 bases at V and 6 bases at J, with 17 bases between. CDR3 amino acids: CASSYGVLPRNEQFF. Written as DNA, the CDR3 is TGTGCCAGTAGTTACGGAGTCCTCCCGCGCAATGAGCAGTTCTTC.

V gene TRBV6-6 combines with J gene TRBJ2-5; 8 bases fit TRBD1. The CDR3 is 15 residues long. Germline CDR1 reads MNHNY; CDR2 reads SVGAGI (reference sequence). J lost 7 bases, V lost 3 bases, and 10 bases had no gene match. For the CDR3, the DNA is TGTGCCAGCAGTTATTCGGGACAGGTGGTAGGGACCCAGTACTTC. It codes for CASSYSGQVVGTQYF.

At least ten counts were recorded for this clonotype. This rearrangement joins TRBV5-1 to TRBJ2-1; D gene ambiguous. Germline lookup yields CDR1 SGHRS and CDR2 YFSETQ. The V end lost 5 bases, the J end lost 0 bases, and 12 bases lay between the germline ends. The CDR3 runs 15 residues. DNA of the CDR3: TGCGCCAGCAGTGAGGTCACGAGCTCCTACAATGAGCAGTTCTTC. This sequence encodes CASSEVTSSYNEQFF. Full variable domain (rest looked up from reference TRBV5-1 and TRBJ2-1): KAGVTQTPRYLIKTRGQQVTLSCSPISGHRSVSWYQQTPGQGLQFLFEYFSETQRNKGNFPGRFSGRQFSNSRSEMNVSTLELGDSALYLCASSEVTSSYNEQFFGPGTRLTVL.

This clonotype was counted ten times or more. The rearrangement links TRBV6-1 to TRBJ1-2, with D unclear. The CDR3 spans 14 residues. CDR1 is MNHNS and CDR2 is SASEGT in the germline V gene. V was clipped by 6 bases and J by 2 bases, with 13 bases between them. The CDR3 nucleotides are TGTGCCAGCAGCCCATTAATAGAGAACTATGGCTACACCTTC. Protein: CASSPLIENYGYTF.

This clonotype was detected only a few times. The chain links TRBV6-1 to TRBJ1-5, with D tentatively TRBD1 (6 bases). The length of the CDR3 is 14 residues. Looked up from germline, CDR1 is MNHNS and CDR2 is SASEGT. V was pared by 8 bases and J by 3 bases, with 14 bases between. Written as DNA, the CDR3 is TGTGCCAGCCGGGGGGGGCCCAACAATCAGCCCCAGCATTTT. Amino acids: CASRGGPNNQPQHF.

In its sample, this clonotype was seen many times. The rearrangement uses TRBV28 and TRBJ1-5; TRBD1 agrees at 9 bases. V was clipped by 6 bases and J by 2 bases; unmatched bases: 17. Germline V gene sequence: CDR1 MDHEN, CDR2 SYDVKM. The CDR3 consists of 19 residues. The chain's CDR3 is CASSHSLFGTGYGNQPQHF. The CDR3 nucleotides are TGTGCCAGCAGCCACTCCCTTTTCGGGACAGGGTATGGCAATCAGCCCCAGCATTTT.

This clonotype was counted many times. This chain uses TRBV2 with TRBJ1-2; unclear D gene. From germline, CDR1 is SNHLY and CDR2 FYNNEI. The CDR3 sequence is 14 residues long. With 6 bases removed from V and 0 bases from J, the gap between germline ends came to 11 bases. The CDR3 bases are TGTGCCAGCAGGCCTAGAACATCTAACTATGGCTACACCTTC. This encodes CASRPRTSNYGYTF. Variable domain in full (rest from reference TRBV2 and TRBJ1-2): EPEVTQTPSHQVTQMGQEVILRCVPISNHLYFYWYRQILGQKVEFLVSFYNNEISEKSEIFDDQFSVERPDGSNFTLKIRSTKLEDSAMYFCASRPRTSNYGYTFGSGTRLTVV.

This clonotype was seen repeatedly, ten times or more. CDR3: CASSHKYEQYF. The CDR3 bases are TGTGCCAGCAGCCACAAGTACGAGCAGTACTTC. This rearrangement joins TRBV6-2 or TRBV6-3 to TRBJ2-7; D is ambiguous. CDR3 length: 11 residues. Trimming removed 6 bases at V and 4 bases at J, with 7 bases between. Germline lookup yields CDR1 MNHEY and CDR2 SVGEGT.

This clonotype was observed a few times. The CDR3 nucleotides read TGTGCCAGCAGTGTGGGACTAGCGGGGACCTACGAGCAGTACTTC. Protein sequence: CASSVGLAGTYEQYF. This chain links TRBV6-1 with TRBJ2-7; TRBD2 aligns across 13 bases. Germline CDR1 and CDR2: MNHNS and SASEGT. The length of the CDR3 is 15 residues. Trimming removed 4 bases from V and 2 bases from J; junction bases left unmatched: 2.

The rearrangement joins TRBV27 to TRBJ1-4; TRBD1 agrees at 8 bases. In germline, CDR1 is MNHEY, CDR2 SMNVEV (reference sequence). V trimming: 5 bases; J trimming: 8 bases; junction bases outside the gene matches: 10. The CDR3 contains 15 residues. This chain's CDR3 is CASSLAGGTGEKLFF. The CDR3 DNA reads TGTGCCAGCAGTCTAGCAGGGGGCACGGGGGAAAAACTGTTTTTT.

Remarks on this clonotype: It may be a read error: a sequence one base away is much more abundant. The V call is TRBV3-1, the J call TRBJ1-2; D unclear. CDR3 length: 13 amino acids. Germline CDR1 LGHDT, CDR2 YNNKEL (reference sequence). The CDR3: CASSQAGAHGCTF. In DNA form, the CDR3 reads TGTGCCAGCAGCCAAGCCGGCGCCCACGGCTGCACCTTC.

This clonotype was counted many times. The rearrangement links TRBV14 to TRBJ1-1, with D unresolved. The CDR3 sequence is 14 residues long. The ends were cut back, 1 base at V and 1 base at J, with 7 bases in the middle. The germline gives CDR1 SGHDN, CDR2 FVKESK. CDR3 sequence: CASSQGSANTEAFF. The DNA for the CDR3 is TGTGCCAGCAGCCAAGGATCAGCGAACACTGAAGCTTTCTTT.

As regards this clonotype: This may be a read error: a much more frequent sequence differs by one nucleotide. The chain carries TRBV11-3 and TRBJ2-5; TRBD2 aligns across 7 bases. This CDR3 contains 20 residues. After removal of 0 bases from V and 2 bases from J, the junction contained 18 bases not matched to a gene. CDR1 is SGHNT, CDR2 YENEEA, per germline. CDR3 amino acids: CASSLDPRASGVQLQETQYF. DNA of the CDR3: TGTGCCAGCAGCTTAGATCCCCGGGCTAGCGGTGTCCAATTACAAGAGACCCAGTACTTC.

Only one count was recorded for this clonotype. V is TRBV6-9 and J is TRBJ2-3; 13 bases map to TRBD2. The V gene's germline CDR1 is MNHGY and CDR2 SVAAGI. Losses at the gene ends were 3 bases for V and 5 bases for J; bases not matched to a gene: 11. The CDR3 is 18 residues long. CDR3 sequence reads: CASSYRTSGSLGLDTQYF. CDR3 bases: TGTGCCAGCAGTTACCGGACTAGCGGGAGCCTAGGGCTAGATACGCAGTATTTT.

The CDR3 sequence is CASSLFSEVGEQYF. The CDR3, as DNA: TGCGCCAGCAGCTTGTTTAGCGAGGTCGGAGAGCAGTACTTC. The rearrangement joins TRBV5-1 to TRBJ2-7; possibly TRBD2 for D (5 bases). The CDR3 consists of 14 residues. V dropped 1 base and J dropped 7 bases, with 15 bases sitting between them. Germline CDR1 and CDR2: SGHRS and YFSETQ.

This clonotype was seen at least ten times. The chain recombines TRBV7-9 with TRBJ1-5; TRBD1 agrees at 10 bases. J lost 6 bases, V lost 8 bases, and 13 bases had no gene match. Germline V gene lookup returns CDR1 SEHNR and CDR2 FQNEAQ (reference sequence). The CDR3 spans 16 residues. CDR3 sequence (DNA): TGTGCCAGCGGAAGGGGAGCCGGGACAGGGGTTCAGCCCCAGCATTTT. This sequence encodes CASGRGAGTGVQPQHF. The full variable domain, completed using reference TRBV7-9 and TRBJ1-5, is DTGVSQNPRHKITKRGQNVTFRCDPISEHNRLYWYRQTLGQGPEFLTYFQNEAQLEKSRLLSDRFSAERPKGSFSTLEIQRTEQGDSAMYLCASGRGAGTGVQPQHFGDGTRLSIL.

J is TRBJ2-5 and V is TRBV10-2; D not certain. Germline-derived CDR1 and CDR2 are WSHSY and SAAADI. CDR3 length: 15 residues. The ends were cut back, 0 bases at V and 2 bases at J, with 10 bases in the middle. Written as DNA, the CDR3 is TGCGCCAGCAGTGAGTCGTGGGCAGTTCAAGAGACCCAGTACTTC. Its protein is CASSESWAVQETQYF.

This clonotype has ten or more counts. The rearrangement uses TRBV6-1 and TRBJ1-2; D perhaps matches TRBD1 (5 bases). Germline CDR1 is MNHNS and CDR2 is SASEGT. V shed 5 bases and J shed 4 bases, with 17 bases lying between them. The CDR3 sequence is 15 residues long. CDR3 residues: CASSPWAGRVYGYTF. In nucleotides, the CDR3 is TGTGCCAGCAGTCCCTGGGCAGGGAGGGTCTATGGCTACACCTTC.

This clonotype was recorded at least ten times. The rearrangement uses TRBV10-3 and TRBJ2-1; 11 bases fit TRBD2. Trimming removed 3 bases from V and 6 bases from J; junction bases left unmatched: 7. The CDR3 runs to 16 residues. CDR1 ENHRY and CDR2 SYGVKD come from the germline V gene. The CDR3: CAISDPLAGDPNEQFF. The CDR3 nucleotides are TGTGCCATCAGTGATCCACTAGCGGGAGATCCCAATGAGCAGTTCTTC.

At least ten counts were recorded for this clonotype. This sequence joins TRBV29-1 and TRBJ2-5, with D perhaps TRBD1 (5 bases). Germline loops: CDR1 SQVTM, CDR2 ANQGSEA. V lost 3 bases and J 2 bases, leaving 10 bases between the germline ends. The CDR3 has 13 residues. CDR3 region: CSVDRGIQETQYF. The CDR3 nucleotides read TGCAGCGTTGATAGGGGAATACAAGAGACCCAGTACTTC.

There are many counts of this clonotype. V gene TRBV7-9 combines with J gene TRBJ2-7; D call uncertain. The V gene's germline CDR1 is SEHNR and CDR2 FQNEAQ (reference sequence). V lost 5 bases, J lost 7 bases, and 9 bases lay in between. This CDR3 spans 11 amino acids. DNA of the CDR3: TGTGCCAGCAGCCCTAAGTGGGAGCAGTACTTC. Its translation is CASSPKWEQYF.

This clonotype has more than one count but fewer than ten. This may come from a read error, since a much larger clone is one base off. This chain links TRBV3-1 with TRBJ2-7; D is uncertain. Germline assignment: CDR1 LGHDT and CDR2 YNNKEL (reference sequence). This CDR3 is 11 amino acids long. CDR3 sequence: CAGSQGYEQYF. CDR3 nucleotide sequence: TGTGCCGGCAGCCAAGGCTACGAGCAGTACTTC.